This T cell receptor beta chain comes out of a study of T cell responses to AZD1222 COVID-19 vaccine (dated by TCRdb to about 2021). Regarding the complete study: TCR sequencing was performed for about 250 trial participants, of whom 207 were given two doses of AZD1222 and some 26 were given two doses of MenACWY control vaccine. Trial participants were enrolled by age into 18-55, 56-69 and 70-plus year subgroups, with around 150, 28 and 57 TCR-sequenced participants respectively.

What the authors observed across the whole study: In the small 56-69-year group, the increase in depth fell short of significance, most likely because of low power. No day 14 peak-response samples were available, so repertoires were characterized only after the peak T cell response. After two AZD1222 doses, spike-specific TCR breadth and depth were significantly higher than at day 0 and than in MenACWY recipients. Conclusions about previously exposed vaccinees were limited because only 5 or 6 AZD1222 recipients were SARS-CoV-2 seropositive at baseline. Participants were mostly white British, with more females than males. The authors suggested clonal diversity may have been underestimated. The vaccine-associated CD4 TCRs covered the entire spike protein, and the dominant responses fell in regions 160-218 and 743-854. Reportedly, close to half of the unique spike-specific TCRs recognized epitopes lying outside the regions that are mutated in the B.1.351 and B.1.1.7 variants.

Taken with the paper, the label for time point translates to: about 28 days (+/-7) after the second vaccine dose. The treatment or condition label of this sample denotes: meningococcal conjugate vaccine given as trial control. Samples from vaccinated people were obtained from the UK trials COV001 and COV002, which included a single-blind randomized controlled phase 2/3 trial of AZD1222 (ChAdOx1 nCoV-19) in healthy adults. Trial participant PBMC samples were collected at day 0 and day 28 after the second dose for TCRbeta chain sequencing. The CDR3 regions of human TCRbeta chains were analyzed by immunosequencing. On the authors' methods: Repertoire TCRs were checked for matches against a reference library of SARS-CoV-2-specific TCRs that had been generated using the MIRA antigen-specificity platform. Breadth was defined as the fraction of unique TCRs that were SARS-CoV-2-associated. Depth was defined as the fraction of total T cells that were SARS-CoV-2-associated. Using the MIRA data, every spike-specific TCR was mapped to the spike region that the TCR reacted to and assigned to either a CD4 or a CD8 class. Log10-transformed breadth and depth values were compared by one-way ANOVA with Sidak's multiple comparisons tests. Entries here come from immuneACCESS through TCRdb and include only in-frame sequences with V and J called. Some clones fail to appear in such tables; in the studies checked, an unresolved V gene covers under half of the shortfall, and the cause of the remainder is unknown. That table furnishes V, J and clone size, whereas the DNA furnished D and trimming. Across this sample there are under 200,000 clones, with more than 80% seen only once. About 3.5% of the sample lies in the top ten.

Note on this clone: It has no known antigen specificity. Base qualities are not provided; no much larger clone lies one nucleotide away.

Inclusive of the bounding cysteine and phenylalanine, the CDR3 is 17 residues long. Just CDR3 DNA is preserved here, 51 bases in frame from base 1. From a lookup of the germline V gene, CDR1 and CDR2 are SGHRS and YFSETQ. At the junction V is shortened by 1 base and J by 5 bases, with 22 bases in between. The sequences come from peripheral blood, collected 28 days after the second dose of the MenACWY control vaccine. This receptor chain uses TRBV5-1 and TRBJ2-7; tentative D gene TRBD2, with 7 bases matching. This TCR derives from an adult who received the MenACWY meningococcal vaccine as a control. The CDR3 region has the sequence CASSLYAGARGADEQYF. The bases are TGCGCCAGCAGCTTGTATGCGGGCGCCCGGGGGGCCGACGAGCAGTACTTC.